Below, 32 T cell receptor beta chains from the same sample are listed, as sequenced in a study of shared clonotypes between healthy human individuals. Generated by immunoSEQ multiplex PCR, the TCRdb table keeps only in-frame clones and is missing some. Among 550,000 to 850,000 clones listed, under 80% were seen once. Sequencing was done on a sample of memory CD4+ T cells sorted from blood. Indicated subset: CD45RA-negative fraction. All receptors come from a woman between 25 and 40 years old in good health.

CDR3 loop: CASMGQGNQPQHF. The CDR3 bases are TGTGCCAGTATGGGACAGGGTAATCAGCCCCAGCATTTT. The gene calls are TRBV2 and TRBJ1-5, with 9 bases identical to TRBD1. The CDR3 consists of 13 residues. J gave up 4 bases and V 9 bases, and 4 bases lay outside the gene matches. Germline assignment: CDR1 SNHLY and CDR2 FYNNEI.

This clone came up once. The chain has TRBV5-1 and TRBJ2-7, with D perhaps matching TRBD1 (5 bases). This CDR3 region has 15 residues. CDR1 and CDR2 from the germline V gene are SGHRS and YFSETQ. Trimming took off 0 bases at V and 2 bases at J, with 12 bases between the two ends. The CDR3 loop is CASSLAQGATYEQYF. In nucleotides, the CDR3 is TGCGCCAGCAGCTTGGCCCAGGGCGCTACCTACGAGCAGTACTTC.

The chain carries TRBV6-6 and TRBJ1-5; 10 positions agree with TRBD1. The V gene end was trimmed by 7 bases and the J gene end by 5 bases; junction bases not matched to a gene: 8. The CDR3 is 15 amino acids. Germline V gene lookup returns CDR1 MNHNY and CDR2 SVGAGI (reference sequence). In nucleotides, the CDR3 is TGTGCCAGCACCTCCCGGGACAGGGGCGATCAGCCCCAGCATTTT. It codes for CASTSRDRGDQPQHF.

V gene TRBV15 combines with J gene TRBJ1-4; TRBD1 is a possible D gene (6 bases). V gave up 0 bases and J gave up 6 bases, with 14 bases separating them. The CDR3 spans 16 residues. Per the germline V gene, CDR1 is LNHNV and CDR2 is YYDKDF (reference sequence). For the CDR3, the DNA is TGTGCCACCAGCAGAGATCTGGGGGGGCCAGATGAAAAACTGTTTTTT. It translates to CATSRDLGGPDEKLFF.

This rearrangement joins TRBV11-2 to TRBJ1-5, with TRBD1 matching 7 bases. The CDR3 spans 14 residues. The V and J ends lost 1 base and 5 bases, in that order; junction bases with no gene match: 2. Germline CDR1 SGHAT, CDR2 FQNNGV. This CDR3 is CASSLGTGDQPQHF. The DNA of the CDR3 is TGTGCCAGCAGCTTAGGTACAGGGGATCAGCCCCAGCATTTT.

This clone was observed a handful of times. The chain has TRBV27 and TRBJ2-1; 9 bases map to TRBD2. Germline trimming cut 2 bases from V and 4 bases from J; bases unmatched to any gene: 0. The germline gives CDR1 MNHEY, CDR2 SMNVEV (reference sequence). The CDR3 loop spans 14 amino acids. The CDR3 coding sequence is TGTGCCAGCAGTTTACTAGCGGGATACAATGAGCAGTTCTTC. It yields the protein CASSLLAGYNEQFF.

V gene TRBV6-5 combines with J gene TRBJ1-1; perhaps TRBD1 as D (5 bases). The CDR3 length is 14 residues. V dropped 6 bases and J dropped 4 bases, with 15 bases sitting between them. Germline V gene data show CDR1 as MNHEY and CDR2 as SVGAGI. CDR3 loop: CASSTKRGGTEAFF. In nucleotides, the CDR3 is TGTGCCAGCAGCACCAAGAGGGGCGGCACTGAAGCTTTCTTT.

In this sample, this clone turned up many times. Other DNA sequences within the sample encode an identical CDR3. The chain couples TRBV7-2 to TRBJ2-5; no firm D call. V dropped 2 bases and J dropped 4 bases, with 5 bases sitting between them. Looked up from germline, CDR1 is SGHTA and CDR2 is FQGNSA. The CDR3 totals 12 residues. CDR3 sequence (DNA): TGTGCCAGCAGCTTATTTACAGAGACCCAGTACTTC. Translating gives CASSLFTETQYF.

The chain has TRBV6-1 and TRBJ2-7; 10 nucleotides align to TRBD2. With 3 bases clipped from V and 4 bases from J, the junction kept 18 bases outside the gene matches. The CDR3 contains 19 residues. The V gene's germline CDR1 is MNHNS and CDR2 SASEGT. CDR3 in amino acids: CASSDTLWASGSFLYEQYF. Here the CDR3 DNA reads TGTGCCAGCAGTGATACTCTCTGGGCTAGCGGGAGTTTCTTGTACGAGCAGTACTTC.

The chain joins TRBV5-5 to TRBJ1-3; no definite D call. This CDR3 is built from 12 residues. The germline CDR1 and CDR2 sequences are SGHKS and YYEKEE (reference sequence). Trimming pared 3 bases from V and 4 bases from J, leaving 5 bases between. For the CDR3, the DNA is TGTGCCAGCAGCTCGGCCGGAAACACCATATATTTT. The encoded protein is CASSSAGNTIYF.

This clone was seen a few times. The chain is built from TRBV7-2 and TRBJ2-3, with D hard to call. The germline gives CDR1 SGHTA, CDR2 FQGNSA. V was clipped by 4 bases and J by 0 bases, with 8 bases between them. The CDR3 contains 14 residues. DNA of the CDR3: TGTGCCAGCAGCTCCTACCAAAGCACAGATACGCAGTATTTT. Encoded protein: CASSSYQSTDTQYF. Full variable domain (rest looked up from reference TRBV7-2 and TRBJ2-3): GAGVSQSPSNKVTEKGKDVELRCDPISGHTALYWYRQSLGQGLEFLIYFQGNSAPDKSGLPSDRFSAERTGGSVSTLTIQRTQQEDSAVYLCASSSYQSTDTQYFGPGTRLTVL.

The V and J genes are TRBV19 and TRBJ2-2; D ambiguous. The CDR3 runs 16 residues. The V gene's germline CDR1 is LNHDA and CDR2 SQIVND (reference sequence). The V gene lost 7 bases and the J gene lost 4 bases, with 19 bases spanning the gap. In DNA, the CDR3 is TGTGCCAGTAAGGTCGGTCAACGAACGGTCACCGGGGAGCTGTTTTTT. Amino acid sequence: CASKVGQRTVTGELFF.

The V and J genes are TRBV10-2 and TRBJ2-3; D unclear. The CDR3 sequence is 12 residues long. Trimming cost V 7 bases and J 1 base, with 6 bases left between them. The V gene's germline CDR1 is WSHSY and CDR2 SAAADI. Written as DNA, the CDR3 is TGCGCCAGCATCCGACGCACAGATACGCAGTATTTT. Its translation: CASIRRTDTQYF.

Written as DNA, the CDR3 is TGTGCCAGCAGGAACCGGGACAGAGATACGAACACCGGGGAGCTGTTTTTT. Protein sequence: CASRNRDRDTNTGELFF. The chain is built from TRBV28 and TRBJ2-2, with TRBD1 identical over 7 bases. The CDR3 covers 17 residues. The germline V gene has CDR1 MDHEN and CDR2 SYDVKM. V lost 6 bases, J lost 0 bases, and 10 bases stayed unmatched.

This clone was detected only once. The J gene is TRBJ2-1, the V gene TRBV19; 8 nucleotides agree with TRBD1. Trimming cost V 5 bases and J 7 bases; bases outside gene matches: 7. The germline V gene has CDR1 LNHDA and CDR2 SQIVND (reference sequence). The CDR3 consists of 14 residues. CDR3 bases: TGTGCCAGTAGTCGACAGGGGTACACAAATGAGCAGTTCTTC. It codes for CASSRQGYTNEQFF.

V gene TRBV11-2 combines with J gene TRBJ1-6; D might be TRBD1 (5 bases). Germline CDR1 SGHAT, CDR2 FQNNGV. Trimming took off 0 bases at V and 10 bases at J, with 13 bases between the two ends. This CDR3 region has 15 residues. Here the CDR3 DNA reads TGTGCCAGCAGCTTAGATCAGCCAGGGAACTCACCCCTCCACTTT. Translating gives CASSLDQPGNSPLHF.

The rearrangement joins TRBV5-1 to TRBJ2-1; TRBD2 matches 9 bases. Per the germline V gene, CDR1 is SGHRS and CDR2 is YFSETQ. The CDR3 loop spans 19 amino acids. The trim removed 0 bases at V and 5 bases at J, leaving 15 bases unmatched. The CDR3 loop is CASSLAGLAGITLNNEQFF. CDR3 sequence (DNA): TGCGCCAGCAGCTTGGCCGGGCTAGCGGGAATAACCTTAAACAATGAGCAGTTCTTC.

The CDR3 loop is CASSLAQGFSTDTQYF. As DNA, the CDR3 is TGCGCCAGCAGCTTGGCCCAGGGTTTTAGCACAGATACGCAGTATTTT. The chain employs TRBV5-1 and TRBJ2-3, with a weak D call TRBD1 (5 bases). The CDR3 is made up of 16 amino acids. V lost 0 bases and J 0 bases, leaving 11 bases between the germline ends. Germline CDR1 is SGHRS and CDR2 is YFSETQ.

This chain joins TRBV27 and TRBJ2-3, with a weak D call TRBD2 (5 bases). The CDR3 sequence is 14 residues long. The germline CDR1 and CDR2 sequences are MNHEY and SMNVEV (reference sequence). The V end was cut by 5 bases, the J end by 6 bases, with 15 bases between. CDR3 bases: TGTGCCAGCAGTCTAAAGAGGACTGCGGATACGCAGTATTTT. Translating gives CASSLKRTADTQYF.

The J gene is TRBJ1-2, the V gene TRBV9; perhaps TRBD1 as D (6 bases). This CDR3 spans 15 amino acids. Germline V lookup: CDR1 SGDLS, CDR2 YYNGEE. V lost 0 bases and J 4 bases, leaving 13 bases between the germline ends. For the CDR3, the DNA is TGTGCCAGCAGCGTAGGGACAGATACAGGCTATGGCTACACCTTC. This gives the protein CASSVGTDTGYGYTF.

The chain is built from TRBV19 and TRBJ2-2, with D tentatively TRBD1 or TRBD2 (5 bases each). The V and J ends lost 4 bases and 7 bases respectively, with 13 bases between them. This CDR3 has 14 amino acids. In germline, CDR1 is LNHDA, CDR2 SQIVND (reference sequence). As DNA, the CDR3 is TGTGCCAGTAGTAACCGGGACGGTGGCGGGGAGCTGTTTTTT. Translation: CASSNRDGGGELFF.

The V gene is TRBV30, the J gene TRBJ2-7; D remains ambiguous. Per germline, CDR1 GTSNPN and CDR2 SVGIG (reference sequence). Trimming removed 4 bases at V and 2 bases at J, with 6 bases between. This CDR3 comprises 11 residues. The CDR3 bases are TGTGCCTGGACCGCGGCCTACGAGCAGTACTTC. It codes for CAWTAAYEQYF.

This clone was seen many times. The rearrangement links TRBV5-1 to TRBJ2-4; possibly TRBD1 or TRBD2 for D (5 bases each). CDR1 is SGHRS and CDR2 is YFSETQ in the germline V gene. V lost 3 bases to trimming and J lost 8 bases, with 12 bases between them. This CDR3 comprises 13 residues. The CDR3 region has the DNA TGCGCCAGCAGCTCAGGGAGTTCGGACATTCAGTACTTC. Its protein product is CASSSGSSDIQYF.

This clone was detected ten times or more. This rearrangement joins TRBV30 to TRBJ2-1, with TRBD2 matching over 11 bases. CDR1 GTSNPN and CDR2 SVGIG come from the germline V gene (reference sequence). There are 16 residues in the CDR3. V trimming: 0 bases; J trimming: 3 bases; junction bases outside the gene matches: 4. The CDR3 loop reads CAWSVRLAGIYNEQFF. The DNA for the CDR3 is TGTGCCTGGAGTGTACGACTAGCGGGGATCTACAATGAGCAGTTCTTC.

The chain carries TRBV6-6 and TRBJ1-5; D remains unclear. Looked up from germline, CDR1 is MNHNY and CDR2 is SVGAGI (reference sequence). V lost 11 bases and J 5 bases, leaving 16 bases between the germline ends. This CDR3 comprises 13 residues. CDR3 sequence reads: CAGSKSSDQPQHF. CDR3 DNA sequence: TGTGCCGGGTCCAAATCCAGCGATCAGCCCCAGCATTTT.

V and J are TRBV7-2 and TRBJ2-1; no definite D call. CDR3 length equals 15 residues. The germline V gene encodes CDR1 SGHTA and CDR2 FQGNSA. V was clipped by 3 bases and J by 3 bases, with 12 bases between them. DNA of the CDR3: TGTGCCAGCAGCTTCTCGAGAGGAGACTACAATGAGCAGTTCTTC. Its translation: CASSFSRGDYNEQFF.

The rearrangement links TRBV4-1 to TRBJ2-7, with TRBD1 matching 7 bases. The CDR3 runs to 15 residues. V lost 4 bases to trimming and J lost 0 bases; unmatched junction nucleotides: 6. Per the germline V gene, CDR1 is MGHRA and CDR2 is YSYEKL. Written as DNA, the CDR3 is TGCGCCAGCAGCCGAGAGGACAGGAGCTCCTACGAGCAGTACTTC. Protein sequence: CASSREDRSSYEQYF.

The CDR3 here is CAWRVRTYEQYF. The CDR3 nucleotides are TGTGCCTGGAGGGTGCGAACCTACGAGCAGTACTTC. This chain joins TRBV30 and TRBJ2-7; D is undetermined. Per germline, CDR1 GTSNPN and CDR2 SVGIG (reference sequence). The CDR3 is made up of 12 amino acids. Trimming shortened V by 3 bases and J by 2 bases, and 8 bases separated the two germline ends.

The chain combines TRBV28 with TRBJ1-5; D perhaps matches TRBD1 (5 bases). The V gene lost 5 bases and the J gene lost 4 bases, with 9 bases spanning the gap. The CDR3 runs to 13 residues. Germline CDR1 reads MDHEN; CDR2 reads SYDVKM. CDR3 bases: TGTGCCAGCAGTAGCAGGGAAAATCAGCCCCAGCATTTT. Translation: CASSSRENQPQHF.

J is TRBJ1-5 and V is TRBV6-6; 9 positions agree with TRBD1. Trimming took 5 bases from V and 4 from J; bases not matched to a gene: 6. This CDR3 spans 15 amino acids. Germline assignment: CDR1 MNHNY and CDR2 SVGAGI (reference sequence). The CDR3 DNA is TGTGCCAGCAGTCGGGGACAGGGTTCAAATCAGCCCCAGCATTTT. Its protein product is CASSRGQGSNQPQHF.

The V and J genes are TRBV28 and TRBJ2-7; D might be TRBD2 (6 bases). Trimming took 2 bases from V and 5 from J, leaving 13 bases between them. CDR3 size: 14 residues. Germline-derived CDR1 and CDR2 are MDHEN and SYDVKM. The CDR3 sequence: CASSLLGSGNEQYF. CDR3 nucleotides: TGTGCCAGCAGTTTACTCGGGAGCGGCAACGAGCAGTACTTC.

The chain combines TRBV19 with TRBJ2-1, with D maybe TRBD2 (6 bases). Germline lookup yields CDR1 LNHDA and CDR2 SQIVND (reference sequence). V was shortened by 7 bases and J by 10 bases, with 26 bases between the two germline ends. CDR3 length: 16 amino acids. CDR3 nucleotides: TGTGCCAGTACCGACGTGAGCGGCCTCATGGGAGGCGAGCAGTTCTTC. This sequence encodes CASTDVSGLMGGEQFF.